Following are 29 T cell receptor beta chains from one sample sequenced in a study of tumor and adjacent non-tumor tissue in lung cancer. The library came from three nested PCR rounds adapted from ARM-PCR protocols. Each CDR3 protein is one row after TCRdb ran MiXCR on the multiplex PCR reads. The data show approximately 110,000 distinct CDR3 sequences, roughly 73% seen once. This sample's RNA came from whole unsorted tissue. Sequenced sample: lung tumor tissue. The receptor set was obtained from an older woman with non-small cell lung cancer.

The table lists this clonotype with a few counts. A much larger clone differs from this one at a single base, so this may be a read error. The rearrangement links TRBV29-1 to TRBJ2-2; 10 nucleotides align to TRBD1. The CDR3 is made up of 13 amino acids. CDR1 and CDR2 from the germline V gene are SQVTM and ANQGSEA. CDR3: CNVDDRGLGELFF. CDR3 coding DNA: TGCAACGTTGATGACAGGGGGCTCGGGGAGCTGTTTTTT.

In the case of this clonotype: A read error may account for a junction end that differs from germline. The DNA for the CDR3 is TGTGCCAGCAGTAAAGCAGGGGACCGGAATAACTATGGCTACACCTTC. Protein product: CASSKAGDRNNYGYTF. The chain employs TRBV6-1 and TRBJ1-2, with D tentatively TRBD1 (6 bases). Germline-derived CDR1 and CDR2 are MNHNS and SASEGT. This CDR3 is built from 16 residues.

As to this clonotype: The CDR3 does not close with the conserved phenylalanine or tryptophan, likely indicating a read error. In DNA, the CDR3 is TGTGCATCTAAGCGCGGGGAATACGAGCAGTACTTA. It translates to CASKRGEYEQYL. J is TRBJ2-7 and V is TRBV10-3; perhaps TRBD2 as D (6 bases). Germline V CDR1 and CDR2: ENHRY, SYGVKD. The CDR3 contains 12 residues.

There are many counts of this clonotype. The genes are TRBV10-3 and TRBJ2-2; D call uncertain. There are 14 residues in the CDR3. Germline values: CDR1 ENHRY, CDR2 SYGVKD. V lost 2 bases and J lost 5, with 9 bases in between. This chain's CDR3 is CAISEGTDTGELFF. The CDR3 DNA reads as TGTGCCATCAGTGAGGGAACAGATACCGGGGAGCTGTTTTTT.

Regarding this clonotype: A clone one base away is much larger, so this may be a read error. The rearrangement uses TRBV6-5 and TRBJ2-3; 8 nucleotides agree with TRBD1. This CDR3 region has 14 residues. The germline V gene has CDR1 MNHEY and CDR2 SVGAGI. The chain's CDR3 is CAARGPTSTATQYF. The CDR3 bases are TGTGCCGCCAGGGGGCCCACTAGCACAGCTACGCAGTATTTT.

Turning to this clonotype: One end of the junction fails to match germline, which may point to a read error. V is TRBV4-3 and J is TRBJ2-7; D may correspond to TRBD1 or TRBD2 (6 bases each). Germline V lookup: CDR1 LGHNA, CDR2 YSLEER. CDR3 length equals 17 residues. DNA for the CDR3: TGCGCTAGCAGCCGCATGGCAGGAGGGGGGATCTCCTACGAGCAGTACTTC. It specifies CASSRMAGGGISYEQYF.

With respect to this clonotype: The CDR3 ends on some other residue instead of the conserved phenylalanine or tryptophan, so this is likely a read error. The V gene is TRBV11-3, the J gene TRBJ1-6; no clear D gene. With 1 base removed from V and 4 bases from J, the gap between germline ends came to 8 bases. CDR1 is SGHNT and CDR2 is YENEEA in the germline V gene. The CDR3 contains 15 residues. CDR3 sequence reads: CASSLVDIYNSPLHI. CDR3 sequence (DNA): TGTGCCAGCAGCTTAGTGGATATATATAATTCACCCCTCCACATT.

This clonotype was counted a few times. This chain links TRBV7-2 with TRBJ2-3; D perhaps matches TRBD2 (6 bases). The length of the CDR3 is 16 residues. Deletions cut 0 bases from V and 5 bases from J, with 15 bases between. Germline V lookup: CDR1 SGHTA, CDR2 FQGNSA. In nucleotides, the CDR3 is TGTGCCAGCAGCTTAGCCCCCGGGAGAAGGAGAGATACGCAGTATTTT. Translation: CASSLAPGRRRDTQYF.

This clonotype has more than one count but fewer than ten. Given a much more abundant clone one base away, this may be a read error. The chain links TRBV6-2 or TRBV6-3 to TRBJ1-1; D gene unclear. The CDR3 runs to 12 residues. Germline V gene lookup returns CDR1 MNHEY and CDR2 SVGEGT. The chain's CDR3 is CASKWSNTEVFF. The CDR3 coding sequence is TGTGCCAGCAAATGGTCGAACACTGAAGTTTTCTTT.

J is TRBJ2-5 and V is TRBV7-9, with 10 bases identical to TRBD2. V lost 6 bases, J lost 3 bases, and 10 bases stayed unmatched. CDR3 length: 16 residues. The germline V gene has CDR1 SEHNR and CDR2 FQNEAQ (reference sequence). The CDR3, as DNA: TGTGCCAGCAGTCAGCAGAGCGGGGGGGCAGAAGAGACCCAGTACTTC. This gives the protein CASSQQSGGAEETQYF.

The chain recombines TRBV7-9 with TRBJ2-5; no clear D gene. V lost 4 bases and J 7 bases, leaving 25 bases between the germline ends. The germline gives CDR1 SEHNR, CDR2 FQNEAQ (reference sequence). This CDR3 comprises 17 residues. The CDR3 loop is CASSSVEASERSWTQYF. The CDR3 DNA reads TGTGCCAGCAGCTCGGTTGAGGCGTCTGAGAGAAGTTGGACCCAGTACTTC.

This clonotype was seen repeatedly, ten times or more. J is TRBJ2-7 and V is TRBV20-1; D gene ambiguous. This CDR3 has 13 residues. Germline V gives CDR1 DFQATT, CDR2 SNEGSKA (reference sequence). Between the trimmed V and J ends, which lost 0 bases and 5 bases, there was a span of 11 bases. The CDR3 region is CSARENPGDEQYF. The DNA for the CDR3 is TGCAGTGCTAGAGAGAATCCTGGCGACGAGCAGTACTTC.

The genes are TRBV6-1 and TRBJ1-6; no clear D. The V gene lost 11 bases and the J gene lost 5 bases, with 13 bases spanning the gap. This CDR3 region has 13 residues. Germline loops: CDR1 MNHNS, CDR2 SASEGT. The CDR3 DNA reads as TGTGCCCTTAGAGAAGTTAATAATTCACCCCTCCACTTT. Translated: CALREVNNSPLHF.

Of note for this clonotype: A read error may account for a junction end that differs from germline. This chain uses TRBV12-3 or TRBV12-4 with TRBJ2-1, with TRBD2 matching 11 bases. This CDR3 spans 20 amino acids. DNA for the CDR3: TGTGCCAACAGTTTGGGTCCTACTAGCGGGAGTGTCGGGGGTTACAATGAGCAGTTCTTC. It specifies CANSLGPTSGSVGGYNEQFF.

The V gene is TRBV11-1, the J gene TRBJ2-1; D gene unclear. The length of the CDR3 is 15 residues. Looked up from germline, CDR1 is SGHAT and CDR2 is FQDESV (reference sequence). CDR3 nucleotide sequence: TGTTCCGGCAGCTACCGGACGGGTATGGGGAATGAGCAGTTCTTC. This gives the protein CSGSYRTGMGNEQFF. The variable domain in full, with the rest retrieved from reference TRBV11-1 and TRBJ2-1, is EAEVAQSPRYKITEKSQAVAFWCDPISGHATLYWYRQILGQGPELLVQFQDESVVDDSQLPKDRFSAERLKGVDSTLKIQPAELGDSAMYLCSGSYRTGMGNEQFFGPGTRLTVL.

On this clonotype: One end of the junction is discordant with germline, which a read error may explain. CDR3 DNA sequence: TGTGCCAGCAGTTTTAGGAGTCCCCAGGGCTTCATTAACTTT. Translated: CASSFRSPQGFINF. The chain recombines TRBV28 with TRBJ1-6; maybe TRBD1 (5 bases). CDR3 length: 14 amino acids. CDR1 and CDR2 from the germline V gene are MDHEN and SYDVKM.

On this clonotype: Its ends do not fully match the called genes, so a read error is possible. CDR3 residues: CSAPGTAPTSPLLF. The CDR3 bases are TGCAGTGCTCCTGGGACCGCTCCTACTTCACCCCTCCTCTTT. The gene calls are TRBV20-1 and TRBJ1-6; maybe TRBD1 (5 bases). Germline CDR1 reads DFQATT; CDR2 reads SNEGSKA (reference sequence). The CDR3 is 14 residues long.

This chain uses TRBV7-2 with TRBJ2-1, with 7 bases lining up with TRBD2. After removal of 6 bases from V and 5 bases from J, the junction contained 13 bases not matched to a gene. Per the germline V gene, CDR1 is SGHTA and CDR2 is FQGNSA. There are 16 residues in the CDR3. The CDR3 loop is CASSPRMGGGNNEQFF. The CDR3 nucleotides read TGTGCCAGCAGTCCAAGAATGGGCGGGGGAAACAATGAGCAGTTCTTC.

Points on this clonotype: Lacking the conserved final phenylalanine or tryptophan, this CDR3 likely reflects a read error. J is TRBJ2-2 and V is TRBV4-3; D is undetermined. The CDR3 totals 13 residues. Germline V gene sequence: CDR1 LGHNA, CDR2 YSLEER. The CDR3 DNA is TGTGCCAGCAGCCAAGATACCGCCGGGGAGCTGTTTTCT. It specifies CASSQDTAGELFS.

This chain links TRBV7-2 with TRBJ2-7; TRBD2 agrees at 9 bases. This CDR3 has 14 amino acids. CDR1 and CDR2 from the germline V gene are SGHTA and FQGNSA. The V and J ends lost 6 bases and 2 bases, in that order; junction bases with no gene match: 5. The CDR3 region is CASRLVAGAYEQYF. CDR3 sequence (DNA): TGTGCCAGCAGGTTGGTAGCGGGGGCCTACGAGCAGTACTTC.

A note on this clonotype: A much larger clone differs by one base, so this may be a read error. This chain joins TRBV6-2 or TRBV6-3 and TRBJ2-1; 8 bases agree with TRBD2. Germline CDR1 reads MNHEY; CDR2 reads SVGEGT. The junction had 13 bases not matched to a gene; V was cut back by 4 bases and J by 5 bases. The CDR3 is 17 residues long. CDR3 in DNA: TGTGCCAGCAGTTCGCCAGCGGGAGTCGGACTACACAATGAGCAGTTCTTC. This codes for CASSSPAGVGLHNEQFF.

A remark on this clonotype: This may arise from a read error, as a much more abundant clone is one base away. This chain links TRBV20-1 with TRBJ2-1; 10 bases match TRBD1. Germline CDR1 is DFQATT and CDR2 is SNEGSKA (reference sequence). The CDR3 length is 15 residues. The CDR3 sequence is CSVFTRDRGNNKQFF. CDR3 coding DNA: TGCAGTGTTTTTACCCGGGACAGGGGAAACAATAAGCAGTTCTTC.

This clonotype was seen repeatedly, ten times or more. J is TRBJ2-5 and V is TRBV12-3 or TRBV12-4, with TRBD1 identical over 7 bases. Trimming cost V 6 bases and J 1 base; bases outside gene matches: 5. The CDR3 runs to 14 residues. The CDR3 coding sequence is TGTGCCAGCAGAAGAGGGACAGCCCAAGAGACCCAGTACTTC. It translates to CASRRGTAQETQYF.

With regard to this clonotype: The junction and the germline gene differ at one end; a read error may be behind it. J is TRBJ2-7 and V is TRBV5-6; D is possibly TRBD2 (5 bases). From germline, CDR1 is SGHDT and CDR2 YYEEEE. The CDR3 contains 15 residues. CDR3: CASSWRSGSSDDQYF. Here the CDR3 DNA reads TGTGCCAGCAGCTGGAGATCGGGAAGCTCCGACGATCAGTACTTC.

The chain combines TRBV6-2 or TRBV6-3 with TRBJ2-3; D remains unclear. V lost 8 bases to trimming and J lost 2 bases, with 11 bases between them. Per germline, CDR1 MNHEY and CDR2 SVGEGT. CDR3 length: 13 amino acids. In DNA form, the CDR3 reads TGTGCCAGCGGTTTCCAGCACACAGATACGCAGTATTTT. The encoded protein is CASGFQHTDTQYF.

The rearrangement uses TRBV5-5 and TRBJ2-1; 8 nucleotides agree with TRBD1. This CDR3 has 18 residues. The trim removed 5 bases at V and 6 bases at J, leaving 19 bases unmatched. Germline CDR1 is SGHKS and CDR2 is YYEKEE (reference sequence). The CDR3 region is CASRESGLDRGICNEQFF. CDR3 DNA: TGTGCCAGCAGGGAATCGGGATTAGACAGGGGAATCTGCAATGAGCAGTTCTTC.

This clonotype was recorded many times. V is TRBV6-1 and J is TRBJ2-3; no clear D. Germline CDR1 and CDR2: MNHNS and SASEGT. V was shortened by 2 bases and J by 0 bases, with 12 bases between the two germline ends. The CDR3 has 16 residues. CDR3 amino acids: CASSELSRPSTDTQYF. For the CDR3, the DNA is TGTGCCAGCAGTGAACTCTCTCGCCCAAGCACAGATACGCAGTATTTT.

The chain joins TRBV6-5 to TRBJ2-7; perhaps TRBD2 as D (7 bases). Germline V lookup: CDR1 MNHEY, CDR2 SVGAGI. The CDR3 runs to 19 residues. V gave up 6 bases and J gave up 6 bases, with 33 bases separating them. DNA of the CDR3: TGTGCCAGCAGCTATGCCGGGGGGTTGCGGGACACACTACCGTGCGAGCAGTACTTC. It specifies CASSYAGGLRDTLPCEQYF.

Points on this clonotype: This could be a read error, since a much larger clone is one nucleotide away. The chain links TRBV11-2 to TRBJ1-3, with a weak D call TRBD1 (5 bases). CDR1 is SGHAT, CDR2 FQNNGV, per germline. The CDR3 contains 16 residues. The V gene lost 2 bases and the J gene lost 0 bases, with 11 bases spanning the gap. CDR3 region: CASSLMRGPSGNTIYF. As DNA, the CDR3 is TGTGCCAGCAGCTTAATGAGGGGTCCCTCTGGAAACACCATATATTTT. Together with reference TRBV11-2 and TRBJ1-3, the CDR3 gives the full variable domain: EAGVAQSPRYKIIEKRQSVAFWCNPISGHATLYWYQQILGQGPKLLIQFQNNGVVDDSQLPKDRFSAERLKGVDSTLKIQPAKLEDSAVYLCASSLMRGPSGNTIYFGEGSWLTVV.